This T cell receptor (beta chain) was observed in a study of post-analysis software for immune sequencing data. Study summary: Patients with relapsing-remitting, secondary progressive and progressive-relapsing multiple sclerosis courses were all represented.

Per germline, CDR1 SGDLS and CDR2 YYNGEE. The V end lost 1 base, the J end lost 1 base, and 5 bases lay between the germline ends. The CDR3 runs 13 residues. This clonotype was seen only a few times. Its antigen remains unidentified. Tagging with unique molecular identifiers was a feature of the TCR beta cDNA libraries. Hundreds of thousands of cDNA molecules were obtained from 1 to 10 million T cells. MiXCR, applied by TCRdb to the PCR reads, yields one record per CDR3 protein. The profile shows about 770,000 distinct CDR3 sequences, around 45% of them singletons. General study results and limits: A significant reduction in normalized Chao1 diversity was observed in multiple sclerosis patients versus controls. Elevated frequency relative to controls characterized four or five TRBV segments in patients, TRBV5-6, TRBV5-1 and TRBV20-1 among them.

The chain is built from TRBV9 and TRBJ1-1, with D possibly being TRBD1 (5 bases). The clonotype was recovered from a girl aged 5 to 17 with multiple sclerosis. The sequenced sample consisted of blood. For the CDR3, the DNA is TGTGCCAGCAGCGTACAGGGGAACACTGAAGCTTTCTTT. Amino acid sequence: CASSVQGNTEAFF.